One and the same sample provided the 10 T cell receptor beta chains below, sequenced in a study of T cells in Graves' hyperthyroidism and ophthalmopathy. TCR beta CDR3 region amplification was performed from RNA transcripts. In the first-round RT-PCR of the TCR CDR3, the HTBI primer set was used. TCRdb processed the multiplex PCR reads anew with MiXCR; each CDR3 protein has one entry. Of 450,000 to 700,000 distinct CDR3 sequences detected, around 45% appear once; the ten largest clones hold 7.5% to 8.5%. The sequencing input was peripheral blood or thyroid tissue (not recorded which). Source of these receptors: a woman in her late teens or twenties with Graves' hyperthyroidism.

There are many counts of this clonotype. The chain links TRBV16 to TRBJ1-2, with 9 bases lining up with TRBD1. The length of the CDR3 is 15 residues. Germline V gene data show CDR1 as KGHSY and CDR2 as FQNENV. Losses at the gene ends were 1 base for V and 6 bases for J; bases not matched to a gene: 6. The CDR3 DNA reads TGTGCCAGCAGCCAATACACAGGGGGCGAGGATGGCTACACCTTC. The encoded protein is CASSQYTGGEDGYTF.

This clonotype was counted at least ten times. The chain carries TRBV9 and TRBJ1-3, with 8 bases identical to TRBD1. CDR3 length: 14 amino acids. The V and J ends lost 3 bases and 8 bases, in that order; junction bases with no gene match: 7. The germline CDR1 and CDR2 sequences are SGDLS and YYNGEE. Here the CDR3 DNA reads TGTGCCAGCAGCGGTTGGGACAGGAAGGACACCATATATTTT. This codes for CASSGWDRKDTIYF.

The gene calls are TRBV24-1 and TRBJ2-5; perhaps TRBD1 as D (5 bases). The V and J ends lost 5 bases and 2 bases respectively, with 11 bases between them. Looked up from germline, CDR1 is KGHDR and CDR2 is SFDVKD. The CDR3 is 14 amino acids. DNA for the CDR3: TGTGCCACCAGTGCGTCAGGGTTACAAGAGACCCAGTACTTC. Encoded protein: CATSASGLQETQYF.

In regard to this clonotype: The final CDR3 position lacks the conserved phenylalanine or tryptophan, pointing to a likely read error. The DNA is left out, because the CDR3 cannot be placed on it with certainty; the CDR3 is given as TCRdb lists it. This chain links TRBV7-3 with TRBJ2-7; the D call of TRBD1 is as the table states it, not checked on the DNA. Germline V lookup: CDR1 SGHTA, CDR2 FQGTGA. Inclusive of both ends, the CDR3 amounts to 8 amino acids. CDR3: CASSPGRT.

This clonotype was seen many times. The chain employs TRBV29-1 and TRBJ2-2; D is unresolved. Trimming took 4 bases from V and 1 from J, leaving 13 bases between them. CDR1 SQVTM and CDR2 ANQGSEA come from the germline V gene. The CDR3 runs to 15 residues. CDR3 loop: CSVGPGLQNTGELFF. For the CDR3, the DNA is TGCAGCGTTGGACCCGGGCTGCAGAACACCGGGGAGCTGTTTTTT.

This clonotype was seen many times. This chain links TRBV2 with TRBJ1-1; D unclear. The CDR3 is 16 residues long. Trimming removed 1 base from V and 3 bases from J, with 15 bases in between. CDR1 SNHLY and CDR2 FYNNEI come from the germline V gene. The CDR3 reads CASSEVGRWIDTEAFF. The DNA of the CDR3 is TGTGCCAGCAGTGAAGTGGGCAGGTGGATAGACACTGAAGCTTTCTTT.

This clonotype has a count of ten or more. The chain recombines TRBV10-3 with TRBJ2-6; D gene unclear. V shed 0 bases and J shed 0 bases, with 12 bases lying between them. The CDR3 consists of 18 residues. The germline CDR1 and CDR2 sequences are ENHRY and SYGVKD. CDR3 amino acids: CAISESRDPHSGANVLTF. The CDR3 DNA reads TGTGCCATCAGTGAGTCAAGGGATCCCCACTCTGGGGCCAACGTCCTGACTTTC.

The CDR3 sequence: CASSLLAGVHHEQYF. Written as DNA, the CDR3 is TGTGCCAGCAGCTTACTAGCGGGAGTTCACCACGAGCAGTACTTC. V and J are TRBV7-6 and TRBJ2-7; TRBD2 agrees at 10 bases. The CDR3 runs to 15 residues. Trimming removed 2 bases from V and 5 bases from J; junction bases left unmatched: 6. Germline V gene data show CDR1 as SGHVS and CDR2 as FNYEAQ.

The chain recombines TRBV29-1 with TRBJ1-4; a weak D match, TRBD1 (6 bases). The CDR3 runs to 12 residues. CDR1 and CDR2 from the germline V gene are SQVTM and ANQGSEA. The CDR3 DNA reads TGCAGTCAAGACCGGGGGCATGAAAAACTGTTTTTT. The encoded protein is CSQDRGHEKLFF.

Worth noting for this clonotype: Sequence at one end of the junction differs from germline and may be a read error. The rearrangement uses TRBV10-3 and TRBJ2-2; D tentatively reads TRBD1 or TRBD2 (7 bases each). This CDR3 comprises 12 residues. The germline gives CDR1 ENHRY, CDR2 SYGVKD. CDR3 loop: CAISTGRGGLFF. CDR3 in DNA: TGTGCCATCAGTACCGGCAGGGGGGGGCTGTTTTTT.